Described below is a single TCR beta chain sequence and its context. A junction boundary mismatches the germline segment, possibly from a read error. This sample stems from a study of shared clonotypes between healthy human individuals. Study in general: Samples came from a couple of female and three male donors aged 18 to 49.

Sequencing was performed on unsorted PBMC DNA using ten immunoSEQ deep assay plates. Only in-frame clones appear in the TCRdb table, and some are missing; sequencing was by immunoSEQ multiplex PCR. The table has under 600,000 clones, roughly four fifths seen once; the top ten hold more than 10%. Per the germline V gene, CDR1 is SGHRS and CDR2 is YFSETQ. This CDR3 spans 15 amino acids. Sequencing input: PBMCs. This TCR derives from a woman aged 40 to 50 in good health. Some clones in this sample may be carry-over from other donors' samples. J is TRBJ2-5 and V is TRBV5-1; 11 bases map to TRBD2. CDR3 region: CTSSSSTSGRETQYF. The CDR3 DNA reads as TGCACCAGCAGCTCAAGTACTAGCGGGAGAGAGACCCAGTACTTC. Supplemented by reference TRBV5-1 and TRBJ2-5, the full variable domain reads KAGVTQTPRYLIKTRGQQVTLSCSPISGHRSVSWYQQTPGQGLQFLFEYFSETQRNKGNFPGRFSGRQFSNSRSEMNVSTLELGDSALYLCTSSSSTSGRETQYFGPGTRLLVL.